Below, 7 T cell receptor beta chains from the same sample are listed, as sequenced in a study of CD8 T cells in ankylosing spondylitis. One entry per CDR3 protein, called by TCRdb with MiXCR from the 5' RACE reads. This table holds some 200,000 distinct CDR3 sequences, about 18% found once. What was sequenced was blood, either unsorted or a sorted T cell fraction (not recorded which). The receptors here all came from a male donor aged 10-30 years with ankylosing spondylitis or in good health (not recorded which).

This clonotype was counted at least ten times. J is TRBJ2-1 and V is TRBV19; 9 positions agree with TRBD2. J lost 4 bases, V lost 8 bases, and 9 bases had no gene match. Germline CDR1 and CDR2: LNHDA and SQIVND (reference sequence). The length of the CDR3 is 15 residues. The DNA of the CDR3 is TGTGCCAGTTTTGGGCCTAGCGGGACTTACAATGAGCAGTTCTTC. This codes for CASFGPSGTYNEQFF.

This clonotype was seen at least ten times. The chain links TRBV27 to TRBJ1-4; D is uncertain. V lost 9 bases and J lost 8, with 16 bases in between. Per germline, CDR1 MNHEY and CDR2 SMNVEV (reference sequence). CDR3 size: 13 residues. For the CDR3, the DNA is TGTGCCAGTTCCGGCTTACAAGGGGAAAAACTGTTTTTT. Its protein is CASSGLQGEKLFF.

The sample holds many counts of this clonotype. The V and J genes are TRBV12-3 or TRBV12-4 and TRBJ2-1, with 9 bases that match TRBD2. Losses at the gene ends were 5 bases for V and 5 bases for J; bases not matched to a gene: 7. CDR3 length equals 15 residues. The CDR3 sequence: CASSGRTSENNEQFF. In nucleotides, the CDR3 is TGTGCCAGCAGTGGGCGGACTAGCGAGAACAATGAGCAGTTCTTC.

The table lists this clonotype with many counts. This chain links TRBV5-1 with TRBJ2-5; D gene uncertain. Germline CDR1 reads SGHRS; CDR2 reads YFSETQ. V was trimmed by 2 bases and J by 7 bases, leaving 15 bases between them. CDR3 length: 14 amino acids. The CDR3 coding sequence is TGCGCCAGCAGCTTAGACCCTCCCTTCGGGACCCAGTACTTC. Translating gives CASSLDPPFGTQYF.

In this sample, this clonotype turned up a few times. The chain joins TRBV27 to TRBJ1-1; D gene uncertain. V lost 3 bases to trimming and J lost 0 bases, with 17 bases between them. This CDR3 contains 17 residues. Looked up from germline, CDR1 is MNHEY and CDR2 is SMNVEV (reference sequence). Here the CDR3 DNA reads TGTGCCAGCAGTTTTTTCCGGGCAGGTATCTTGAACACTGAAGCTTTCTTT. Translation: CASSFFRAGILNTEAFF.

The chain is built from TRBV6-2 or TRBV6-3 and TRBJ2-2; maybe TRBD2 (6 bases). The CDR3 totals 15 residues. Trimming shortened V by 11 bases and J by 0 bases, and 16 bases separated the two germline ends. Germline V lookup: CDR1 MNHEY, CDR2 SVGEGT. The CDR3 region is CAGRRGLTNTGELFF. Written as DNA, the CDR3 is TGTGCCGGTAGGCGGGGACTCACGAACACCGGGGAGCTGTTTTTT.

Many counts were recorded for this clonotype. The chain uses TRBV29-1 and TRBJ2-7; 8 bases align to TRBD1. Germline loops: CDR1 SQVTM, CDR2 ANQGSEA. The CDR3 contains 13 residues. Germline trimming cut 6 bases from V and 2 bases from J; bases unmatched to any gene: 6. The CDR3 reads CSVSGQGAYEQYF. The CDR3 DNA reads as TGCAGCGTCAGTGGACAGGGAGCCTACGAGCAGTACTTC.